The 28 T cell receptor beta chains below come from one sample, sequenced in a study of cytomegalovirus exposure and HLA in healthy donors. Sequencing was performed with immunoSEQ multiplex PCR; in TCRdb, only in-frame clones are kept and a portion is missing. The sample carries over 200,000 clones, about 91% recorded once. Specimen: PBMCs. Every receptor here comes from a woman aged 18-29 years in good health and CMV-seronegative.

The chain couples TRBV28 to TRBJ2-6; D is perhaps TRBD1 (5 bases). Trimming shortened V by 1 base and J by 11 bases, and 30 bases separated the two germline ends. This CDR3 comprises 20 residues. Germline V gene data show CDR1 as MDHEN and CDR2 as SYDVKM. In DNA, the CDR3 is TGTGCCAGCAGTTTATACCACCTAGACAGTTTTCCGACTCGGCCCCACGTCCTGACTTTC. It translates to CASSLYHLDSFPTRPHVLTF.

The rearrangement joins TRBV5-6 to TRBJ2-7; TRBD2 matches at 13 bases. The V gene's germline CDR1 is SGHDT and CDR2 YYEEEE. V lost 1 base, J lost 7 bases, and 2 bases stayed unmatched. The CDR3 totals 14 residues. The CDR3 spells CASSLPGLAGEQYF. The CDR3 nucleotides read TGTGCCAGCAGCTTGCCGGGACTAGCGGGAGAGCAGTACTTC. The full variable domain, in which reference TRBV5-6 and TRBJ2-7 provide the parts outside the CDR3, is DAGVTQSPTHLIKTRGQQVTLRCSPKSGHDTVSWYQQALGQGPQFIFQYYEEEERQRGNFPDRFSGHQFPNYSSELNVNALLLGDSALYLCASSLPGLAGEQYFGPGTRLTVT.

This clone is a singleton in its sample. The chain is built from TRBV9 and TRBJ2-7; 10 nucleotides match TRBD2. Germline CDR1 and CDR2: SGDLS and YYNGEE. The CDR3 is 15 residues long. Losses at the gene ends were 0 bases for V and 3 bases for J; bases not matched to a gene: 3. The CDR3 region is CASSVAPSGSYEQYF. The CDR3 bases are TGTGCCAGCAGCGTAGCCCCTAGCGGGAGCTACGAGCAGTACTTC.

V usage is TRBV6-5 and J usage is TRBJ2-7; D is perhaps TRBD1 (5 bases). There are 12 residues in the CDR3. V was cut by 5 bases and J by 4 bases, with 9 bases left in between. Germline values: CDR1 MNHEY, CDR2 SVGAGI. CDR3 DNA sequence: TGTGCCAGCAGTAGGGGTAAATACGAGCAGTACTTC. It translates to CASSRGKYEQYF.

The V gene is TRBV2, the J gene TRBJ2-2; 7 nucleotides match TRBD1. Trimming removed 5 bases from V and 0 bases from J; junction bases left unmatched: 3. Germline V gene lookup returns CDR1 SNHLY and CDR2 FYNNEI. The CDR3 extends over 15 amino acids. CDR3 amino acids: CASSRQGANTGELFF. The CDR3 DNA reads TGTGCCAGCAGTCGACAGGGCGCGAACACCGGGGAGCTGTTTTTT. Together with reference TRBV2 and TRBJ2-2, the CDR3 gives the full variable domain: EPEVTQTPSHQVTQMGQEVILRCVPISNHLYFYWYRQILGQKVEFLVSFYNNEISEKSEIFDDQFSVERPDGSNFTLKIRSTKLEDSAMYFCASSRQGANTGELFFGEGSRLTVL.

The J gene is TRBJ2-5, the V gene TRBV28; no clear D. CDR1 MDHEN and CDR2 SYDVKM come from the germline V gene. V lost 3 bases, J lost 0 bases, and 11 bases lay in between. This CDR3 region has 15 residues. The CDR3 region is CASSFPSSYQETQYF. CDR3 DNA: TGTGCCAGCAGTTTCCCCAGTTCGTACCAAGAGACCCAGTACTTC. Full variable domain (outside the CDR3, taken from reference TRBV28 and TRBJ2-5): DVKVTQSSRYLVKRTGEKVFLECVQDMDHENMFWYRQDPGLGLRLIYFSYDVKMKEKGDIPEGYSVSREKKERFSLILESASTNQTSMYLCASSFPSSYQETQYFGPGTRLLVL.

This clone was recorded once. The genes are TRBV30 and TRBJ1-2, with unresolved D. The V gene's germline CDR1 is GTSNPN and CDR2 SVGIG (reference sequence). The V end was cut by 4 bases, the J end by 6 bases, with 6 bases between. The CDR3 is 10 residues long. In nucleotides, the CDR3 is TGTGCCTGGAACCGGGATGGCTACACCTTC. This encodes CAWNRDGYTF.

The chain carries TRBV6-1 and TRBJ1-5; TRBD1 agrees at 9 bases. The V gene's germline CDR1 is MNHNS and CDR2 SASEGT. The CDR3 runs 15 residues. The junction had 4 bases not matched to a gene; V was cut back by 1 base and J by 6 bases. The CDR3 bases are TGTGCCAGCAGTGAAGGGGGACAGGGAGGTCAGCCCCAGCATTTT. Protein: CASSEGGQGGQPQHF.

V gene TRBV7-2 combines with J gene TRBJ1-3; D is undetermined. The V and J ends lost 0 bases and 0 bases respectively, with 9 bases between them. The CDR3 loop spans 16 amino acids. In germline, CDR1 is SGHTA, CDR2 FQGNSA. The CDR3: CASSLARGFSGNTIYF. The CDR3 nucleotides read TGTGCCAGCAGCTTAGCGCGGGGATTCTCTGGAAACACCATATATTTT.

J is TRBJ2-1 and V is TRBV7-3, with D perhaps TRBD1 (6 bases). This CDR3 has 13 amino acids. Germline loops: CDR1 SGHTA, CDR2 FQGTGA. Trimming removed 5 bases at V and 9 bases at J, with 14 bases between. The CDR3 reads CASSHGTYAEQFF. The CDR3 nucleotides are TGTGCCAGCAGCCATGGGACATATGCTGAGCAGTTCTTC.

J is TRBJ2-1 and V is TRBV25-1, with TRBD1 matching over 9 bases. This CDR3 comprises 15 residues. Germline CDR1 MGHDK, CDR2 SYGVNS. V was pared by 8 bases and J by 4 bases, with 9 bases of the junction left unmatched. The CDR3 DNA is TGTGCCAGCTCGTACAGGGGGCCCGTTTACAATGAGCAGTTCTTC. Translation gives CASSYRGPVYNEQFF. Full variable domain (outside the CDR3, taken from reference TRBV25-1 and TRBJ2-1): EADIYQTPRYLVIGTGKKITLECSQTMGHDKMYWYQQDPGMELHLIHYSYGVNSTEKGDLSSESTVSRIRTEHFPLTLESARPSHTSQYLCASSYRGPVYNEQFFGPGTRLTVL.

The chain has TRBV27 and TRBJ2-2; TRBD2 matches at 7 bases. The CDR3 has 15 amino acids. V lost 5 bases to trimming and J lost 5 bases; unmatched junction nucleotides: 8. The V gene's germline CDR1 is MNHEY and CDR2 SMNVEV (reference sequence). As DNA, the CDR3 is TGTGCCAGCAGTGTCCGGTGGGGGGGGACCGGGGAGCTGTTTTTT. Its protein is CASSVRWGGTGELFF.

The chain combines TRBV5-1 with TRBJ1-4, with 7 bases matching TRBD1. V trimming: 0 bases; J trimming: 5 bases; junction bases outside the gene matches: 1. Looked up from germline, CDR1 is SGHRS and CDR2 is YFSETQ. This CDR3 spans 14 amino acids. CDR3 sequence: CASSLGGQNEKLFF. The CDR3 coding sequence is TGCGCCAGCAGCTTGGGGGGACAGAATGAAAAACTGTTTTTT.

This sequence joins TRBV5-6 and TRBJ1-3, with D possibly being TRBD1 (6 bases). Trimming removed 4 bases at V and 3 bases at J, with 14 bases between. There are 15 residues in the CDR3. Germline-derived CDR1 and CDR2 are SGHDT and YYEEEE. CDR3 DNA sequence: TGTGCCAGCAGCCCCCTGGACAGTCTTGGAAACACCATATATTTT. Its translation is CASSPLDSLGNTIYF.

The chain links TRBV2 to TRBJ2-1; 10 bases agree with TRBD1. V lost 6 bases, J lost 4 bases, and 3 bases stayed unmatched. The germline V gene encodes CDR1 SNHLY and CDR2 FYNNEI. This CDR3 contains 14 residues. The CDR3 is CASRSGQGYNEQFF. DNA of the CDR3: TGTGCCAGCAGGTCGGGACAGGGGTACAATGAGCAGTTCTTC.

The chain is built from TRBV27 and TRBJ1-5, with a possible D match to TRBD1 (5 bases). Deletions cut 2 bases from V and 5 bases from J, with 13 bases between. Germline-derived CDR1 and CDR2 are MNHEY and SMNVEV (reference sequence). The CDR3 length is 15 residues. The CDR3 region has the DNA TGTGCCAGCAGTTTAAGTTGGGGGGACCATCAGCCCCAGCATTTT. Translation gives CASSLSWGDHQPQHF.

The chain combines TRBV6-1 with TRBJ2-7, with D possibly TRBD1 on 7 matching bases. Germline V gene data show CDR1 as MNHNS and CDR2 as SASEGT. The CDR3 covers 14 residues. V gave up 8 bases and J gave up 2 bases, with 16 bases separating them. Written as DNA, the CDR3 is TGTGCCAGCGGTGGGGGGACAGCCACCTACGAGCAGTACTTC. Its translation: CASGGGTATYEQYF.

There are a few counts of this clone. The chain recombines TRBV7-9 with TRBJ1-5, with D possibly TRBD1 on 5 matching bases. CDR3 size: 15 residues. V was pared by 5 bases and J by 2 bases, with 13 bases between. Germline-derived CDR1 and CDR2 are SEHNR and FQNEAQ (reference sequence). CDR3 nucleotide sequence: TGTGCCAGCAGCCCGGACGGGGGACGCAATCAGCCCCAGCATTTT. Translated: CASSPDGGRNQPQHF.

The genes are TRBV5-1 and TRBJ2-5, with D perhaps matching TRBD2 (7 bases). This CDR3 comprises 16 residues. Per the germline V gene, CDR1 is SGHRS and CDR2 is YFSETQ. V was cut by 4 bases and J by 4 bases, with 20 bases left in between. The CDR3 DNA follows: TGCGCCAGCAGCCCGAGGGAACTACGGGGGGCAGAGACCCAGTACTTC. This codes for CASSPRELRGAETQYF.

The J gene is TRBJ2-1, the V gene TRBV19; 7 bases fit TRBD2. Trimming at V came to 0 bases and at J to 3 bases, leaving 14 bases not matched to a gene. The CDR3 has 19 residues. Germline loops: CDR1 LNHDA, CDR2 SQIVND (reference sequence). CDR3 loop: CASSIDWGGSLGRYNEQFF. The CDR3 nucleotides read TGTGCCAGTAGTATAGATTGGGGGGGTAGCCTAGGGCGCTACAATGAGCAGTTCTTC.

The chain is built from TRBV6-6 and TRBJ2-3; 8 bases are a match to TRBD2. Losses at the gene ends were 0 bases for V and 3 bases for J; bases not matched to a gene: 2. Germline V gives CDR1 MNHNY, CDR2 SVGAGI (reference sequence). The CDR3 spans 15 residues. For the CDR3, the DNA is TGTGCCAGCAGTTACTCGGAGCGGGAGACAGATACGCAGTATTTT. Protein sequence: CASSYSERETDTQYF.

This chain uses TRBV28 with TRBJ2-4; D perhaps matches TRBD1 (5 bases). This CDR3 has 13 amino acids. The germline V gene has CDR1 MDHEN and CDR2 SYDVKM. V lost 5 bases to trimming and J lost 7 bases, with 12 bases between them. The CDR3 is CASSLPDTNIQYF. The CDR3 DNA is TGTGCCAGCAGTCTCCCGGACACCAACATTCAGTACTTC.

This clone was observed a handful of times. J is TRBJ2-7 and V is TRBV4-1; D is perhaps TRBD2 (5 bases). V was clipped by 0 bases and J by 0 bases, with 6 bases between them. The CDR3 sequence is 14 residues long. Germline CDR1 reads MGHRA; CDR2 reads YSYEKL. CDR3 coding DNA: TGCGCCAGCAGCCAAGAGGGGAGCTCCTACGAGCAGTACTTC. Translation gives CASSQEGSSYEQYF.

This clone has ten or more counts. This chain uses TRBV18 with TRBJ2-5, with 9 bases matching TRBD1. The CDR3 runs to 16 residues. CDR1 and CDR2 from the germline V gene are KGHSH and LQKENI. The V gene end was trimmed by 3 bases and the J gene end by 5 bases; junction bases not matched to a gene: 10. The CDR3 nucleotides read TGTGCCAGCTCACCCGGCGAACAGGGGGCAACCGAGACCCAGTACTTC. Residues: CASSPGEQGATETQYF.

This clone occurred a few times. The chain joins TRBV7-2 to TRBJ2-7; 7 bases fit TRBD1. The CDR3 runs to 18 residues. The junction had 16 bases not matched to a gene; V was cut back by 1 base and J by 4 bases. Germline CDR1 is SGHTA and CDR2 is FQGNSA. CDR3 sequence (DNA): TGTGCCAGCAGCTTAGGCCCGCCCTCGCCAGGGGGATTGTACGAGCAGTACTTC. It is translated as CASSLGPPSPGGLYEQYF.

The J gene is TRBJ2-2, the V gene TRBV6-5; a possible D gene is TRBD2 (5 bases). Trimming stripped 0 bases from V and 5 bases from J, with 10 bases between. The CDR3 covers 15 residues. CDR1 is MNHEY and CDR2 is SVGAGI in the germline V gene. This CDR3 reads CASSYSIRRTGELFF. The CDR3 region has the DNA TGTGCCAGCAGTTACTCGATTCGGAGGACCGGGGAGCTGTTTTTT.

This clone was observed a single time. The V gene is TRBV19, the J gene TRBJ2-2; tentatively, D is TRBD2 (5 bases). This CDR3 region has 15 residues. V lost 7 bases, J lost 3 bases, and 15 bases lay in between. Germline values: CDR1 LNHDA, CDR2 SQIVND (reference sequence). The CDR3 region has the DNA TGTGCCAGTAAAGACGACGGGATCTACACCGGGGAGCTGTTTTTT. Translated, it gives CASKDDGIYTGELFF.

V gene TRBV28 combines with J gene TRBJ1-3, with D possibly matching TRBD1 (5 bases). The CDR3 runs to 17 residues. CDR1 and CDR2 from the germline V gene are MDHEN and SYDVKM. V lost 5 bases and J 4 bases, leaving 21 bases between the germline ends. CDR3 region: CASSRRIGRDLGNTIYF. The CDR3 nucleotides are TGTGCCAGCAGTCGACGTATCGGCCGGGACTTGGGAAACACCATATATTTT.